This TCR beta chain derives from a study of blood T cells in healthy people across ages. For this clonotype: Its target is unknown.

Study-level findings and limits: Lack of knowledge of donor CMV status possibly confounded expanded clonotype changes. PBMCs were not sorted, which prevented a conclusive comparison of naive versus antigen-experienced cells. Long-lived donors exceeded aged donors in naive CD4+ cells and diversity.

Germline values: CDR1 MGHDK, CDR2 SYGVNS. Trimming removed 3 bases at V and 7 bases at J, with 12 bases between. The CDR3 totals 13 residues. A second PCR, run for about 6 to 11 cycles, used a sample-barcoded 5' primer plus a J-beta primer mix. Every cDNA was tagged by a template-switch adaptor with 12 random nucleotides. MiXCR was run by TCRdb on the 5' RACE reads, yielding one entry per CDR3 protein. The sample gives about 720,000 distinct CDR3 sequences, 22% of which show up once; about 22% is in the top ten. Sequences were obtained from blood. The V gene is TRBV25-1, the J gene TRBJ1-2; D is undetermined. The sequence was obtained from a man in his 70s in good health. The CDR3 reads CASSDVGKVGYTF. For the CDR3, the DNA is TGTGCCAGCAGTGACGTCGGGAAGGTTGGCTACACCTTC.